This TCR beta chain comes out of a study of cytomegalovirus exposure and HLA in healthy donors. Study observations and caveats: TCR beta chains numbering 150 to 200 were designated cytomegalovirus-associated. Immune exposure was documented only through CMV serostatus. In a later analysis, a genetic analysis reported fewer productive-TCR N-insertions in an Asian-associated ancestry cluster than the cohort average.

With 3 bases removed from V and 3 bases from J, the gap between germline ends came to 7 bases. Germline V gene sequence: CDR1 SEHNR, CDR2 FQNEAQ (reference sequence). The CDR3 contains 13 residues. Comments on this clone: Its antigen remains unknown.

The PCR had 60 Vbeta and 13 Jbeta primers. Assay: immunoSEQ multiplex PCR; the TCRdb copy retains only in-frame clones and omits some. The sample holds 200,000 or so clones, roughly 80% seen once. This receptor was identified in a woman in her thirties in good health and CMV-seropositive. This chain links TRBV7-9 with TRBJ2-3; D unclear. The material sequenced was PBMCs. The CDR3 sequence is CASSFLLTDTQYF. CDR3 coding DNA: TGTGCCAGCAGCTTTTTATTGACAGATACGCAGTATTTT.